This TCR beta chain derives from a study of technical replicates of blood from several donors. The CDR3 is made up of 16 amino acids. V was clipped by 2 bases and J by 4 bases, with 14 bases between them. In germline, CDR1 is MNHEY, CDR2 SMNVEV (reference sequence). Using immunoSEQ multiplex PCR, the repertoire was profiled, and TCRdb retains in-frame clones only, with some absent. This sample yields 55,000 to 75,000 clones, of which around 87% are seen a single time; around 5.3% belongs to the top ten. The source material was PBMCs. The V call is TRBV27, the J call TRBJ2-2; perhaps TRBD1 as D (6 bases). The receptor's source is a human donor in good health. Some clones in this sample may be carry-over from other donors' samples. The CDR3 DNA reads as TGTGCCAGCAGTTTAATTTGGACAGCCGGCACCGGGGAGCTGTTTTTT. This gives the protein CASSLIWTAGTGELFF.